This T cell receptor (beta chain) derives from a study of immune evolution from preneoplasia to lung adenocarcinoma. The assay was immunoSEQ multiplex PCR, and TCRdb's table has in-frame clones only and misses some. The sample holds about 11,000 clones, roughly 70% seen once. Study conclusions and caveats: Normal lung had the highest top T cell clone frequencies.

Details on this clone: Its specificity is not known.

V gave up 2 bases and J gave up 3 bases; unmatched junction bases: 6. CDR1 MGHRA and CDR2 YSYEKL come from the germline V gene. This CDR3 has 16 amino acids. Between about 2014 and 2018, patients underwent resection in Japan or China. H&E slides confirmed each diagnosis, reviewed by two pathologists independently. The chain combines TRBV4-1 with TRBJ2-3; 9 bases match TRBD2. Sample: FFPE normal lung tissue adjacent to the tumor. The source of this sequence is a person aged 55 to 69 with lung adenocarcinoma. Some clones in this sample may be carry-over from other donors' samples. CDR3 protein: CASSQTDSGSTDTQYF. The CDR3 region has the DNA TGCGCCAGCAGCCAAACCGATAGCGGGAGTACAGATACGCAGTATTTT.